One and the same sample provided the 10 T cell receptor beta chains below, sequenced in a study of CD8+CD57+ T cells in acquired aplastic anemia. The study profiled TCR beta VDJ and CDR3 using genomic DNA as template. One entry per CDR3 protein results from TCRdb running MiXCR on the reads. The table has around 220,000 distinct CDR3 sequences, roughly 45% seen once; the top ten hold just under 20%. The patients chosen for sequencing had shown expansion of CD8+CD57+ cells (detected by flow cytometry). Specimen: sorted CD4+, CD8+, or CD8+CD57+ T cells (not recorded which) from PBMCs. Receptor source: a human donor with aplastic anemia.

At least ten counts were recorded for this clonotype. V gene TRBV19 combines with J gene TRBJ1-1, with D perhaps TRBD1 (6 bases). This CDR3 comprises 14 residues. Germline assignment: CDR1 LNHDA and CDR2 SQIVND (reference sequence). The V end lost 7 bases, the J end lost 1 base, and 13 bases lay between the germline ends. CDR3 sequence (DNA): TGTGCCAGTAAGGCAGGGGATAAGAACACTGAAGCTTTCTTT. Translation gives CASKAGDKNTEAFF.

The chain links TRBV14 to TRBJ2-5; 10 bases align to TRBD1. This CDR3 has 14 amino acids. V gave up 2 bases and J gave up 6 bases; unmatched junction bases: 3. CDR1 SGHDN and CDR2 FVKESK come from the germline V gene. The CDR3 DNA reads TGTGCCAGCAGCCAATGGACAGGGGGTAAGACCCAGTACTTC. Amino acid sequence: CASSQWTGGKTQYF.

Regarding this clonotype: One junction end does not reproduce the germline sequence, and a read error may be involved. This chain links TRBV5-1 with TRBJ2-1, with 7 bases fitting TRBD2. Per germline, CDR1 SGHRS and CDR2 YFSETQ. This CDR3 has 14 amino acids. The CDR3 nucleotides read TGCGCCAACAGCTTGGGGGGGGGGTACAATGAGCAGTTCTTC. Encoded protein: CANSLGGGYNEQFF.

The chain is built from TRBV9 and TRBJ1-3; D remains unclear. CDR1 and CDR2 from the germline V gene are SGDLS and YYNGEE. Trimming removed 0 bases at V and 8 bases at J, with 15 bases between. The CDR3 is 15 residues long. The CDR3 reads CASSVAALNRDTIYF. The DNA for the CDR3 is TGTGCCAGCAGCGTAGCGGCCCTCAATCGGGACACCATATATTTT.

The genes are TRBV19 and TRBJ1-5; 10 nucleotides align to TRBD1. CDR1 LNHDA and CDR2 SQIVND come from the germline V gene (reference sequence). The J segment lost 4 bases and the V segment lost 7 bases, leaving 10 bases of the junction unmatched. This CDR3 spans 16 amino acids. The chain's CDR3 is CASTPGGQGTNQPQHF. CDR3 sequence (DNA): TGTGCCAGTACCCCAGGGGGACAGGGGACAAATCAGCCCCAGCATTTT.

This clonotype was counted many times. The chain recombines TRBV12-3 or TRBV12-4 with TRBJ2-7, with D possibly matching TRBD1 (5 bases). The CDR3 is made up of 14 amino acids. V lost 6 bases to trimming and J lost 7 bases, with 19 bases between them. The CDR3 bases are TGTGCCAGCAGCTGGTCTGGGGCCCCCTCTGAGCAGTACTTC. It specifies CASSWSGAPSEQYF.

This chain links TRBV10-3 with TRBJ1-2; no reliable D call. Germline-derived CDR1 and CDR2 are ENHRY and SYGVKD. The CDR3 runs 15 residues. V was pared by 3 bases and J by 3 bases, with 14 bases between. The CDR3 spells CAISDWPGGDYGYTF. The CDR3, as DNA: TGTGCCATCAGTGACTGGCCCGGCGGCGACTATGGCTACACCTTC.

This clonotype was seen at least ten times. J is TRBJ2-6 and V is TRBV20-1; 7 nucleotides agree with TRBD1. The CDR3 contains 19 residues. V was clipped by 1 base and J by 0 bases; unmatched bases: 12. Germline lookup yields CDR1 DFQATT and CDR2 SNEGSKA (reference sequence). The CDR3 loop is CSARGTGTEYSSGANVLTF. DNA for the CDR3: TGCAGTGCTAGAGGTACCGGGACAGAATACAGCTCTGGGGCCAACGTCCTGACTTTC.

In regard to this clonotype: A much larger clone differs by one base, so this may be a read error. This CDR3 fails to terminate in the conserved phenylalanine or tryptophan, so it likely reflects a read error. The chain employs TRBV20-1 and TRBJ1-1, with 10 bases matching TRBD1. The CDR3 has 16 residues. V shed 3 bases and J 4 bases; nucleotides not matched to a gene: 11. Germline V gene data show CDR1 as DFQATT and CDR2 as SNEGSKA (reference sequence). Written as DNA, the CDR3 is TGCAGTGCTAGGATGGGACGGACAGGGGGGACCACTGAAGCTTTCTCT. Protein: CSARMGRTGGTTEAFS.

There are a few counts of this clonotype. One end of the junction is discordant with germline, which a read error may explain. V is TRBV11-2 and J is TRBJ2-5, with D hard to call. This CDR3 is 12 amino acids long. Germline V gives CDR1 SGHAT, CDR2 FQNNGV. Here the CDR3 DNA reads TGTGCCAGCAGCTTGTCACAAGAGACCCAGCACTTC. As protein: CASSLSQETQHF.